These T cell receptor beta chains were read from a single sample in a study of blood T cell repertoires in COVID-19. Data came from immunoSEQ multiplex PCR; TCRdb stores just in-frame clones and leaves some out. Counted here are 200,000 to 300,000 clones, roughly four fifths occurring once; the ten biggest clones make up 7.5% to 8%. Material for sequencing was peripheral blood. Every receptor here comes from a woman of 80 years or more with COVID-19, enrolled during active disease. The CDR3 runs from the conserved cysteine through the conserved F or W. A D gene is named only where the DNA matches it firmly. Not all rows give a size; the values are once, few, many and, for expanded clones, a class.

v_call: TRBV28
j_call: TRBJ2-2
d_call: TRBD1
clone_size: .
cdr3_aa: CASNKPGTGRTGELFF
cdr3_nt: TGTGCCAGCAATAAACCCGGGACAGGGAGGACCGGGGAGCTGTTTTTT

v_call: TRBV6-5
j_call: TRBJ2-5
d_call: .
clone_size: .
cdr3_aa: CASRALQETQYF
cdr3_nt: TGTGCCAGCAGAGCCCTGCAAGAGACCCAGTACTTC

v_call: TRBV3-1/TRBV3-2
j_call: TRBJ2-1
d_call: TRBD1
clone_size: .
cdr3_aa: CASSQRNRGEQFF
cdr3_nt: TGTGCCAGCAGCCAAAGAAACAGGGGCGAGCAGTTCTTC

v_call: TRBV5-1
j_call: TRBJ1-1
d_call: TRBD1
clone_size: .
cdr3_aa: CASTTIQGSNTEAFF
cdr3_nt: TGCGCCAGCACCACCATACAGGGGTCGAACACTGAAGCTTTCTTT

v_call: TRBV15
j_call: TRBJ1-2
d_call: .
clone_size: .
cdr3_aa: CATSSRREGSPYGYTF
cdr3_nt: TGTGCCACCAGCTCGAGGAGGGAGGGATCCCCCTATGGCTACACCTTC

v_call: TRBV4-2
j_call: TRBJ2-2
d_call: TRBD2
clone_size: once
cdr3_aa: CASSQDTGGLTGELFF
cdr3_nt: TGTGCCAGCAGCCAAGATACGGGGGGACTTACCGGGGAGCTGTTTTTT

v_call: TRBV27
j_call: TRBJ2-2
d_call: .
clone_size: .
cdr3_aa: CASSLTARGTGELFF
cdr3_nt: TGTGCCAGCAGTTTGACGGCTCGAGGGACCGGGGAGCTGTTTTTT

v_call: TRBV24-1
j_call: TRBJ2-3
d_call: TRBD2
clone_size: once
cdr3_aa: CATSGGGRTSTDTQYF
cdr3_nt: TGTGCCACCAGTGGGGGGGGGAGGACTAGCACAGATACGCAGTATTTT

v_call: TRBV7-3
j_call: TRBJ2-1
d_call: TRBD1
clone_size: .
cdr3_aa: CASSRDRATYNEQFF
cdr3_nt: TGTGCCAGCAGCCGGGACAGGGCCACCTACAATGAGCAGTTCTTC

v_call: TRBV7-9
j_call: TRBJ1-1
d_call: .
clone_size: .
cdr3_aa: CASSLQSGSGAFF
cdr3_nt: TGTGCCAGCAGCTTACAGTCCGGGAGTGGAGCTTTCTTT

v_call: TRBV24-1
j_call: TRBJ1-2
d_call: .
clone_size: .
cdr3_aa: CATTKGEGYGYTF
cdr3_nt: TGTGCCACCACTAAGGGGGAGGGCTATGGCTACACCTTC

v_call: TRBV15
j_call: TRBJ1-6
d_call: .
clone_size: .
cdr3_aa: CATRRGGDSPLHF
cdr3_nt: TGTGCCACCAGGCGAGGGGGAGACTCACCCCTCCACTTT

v_call: TRBV5-1
j_call: TRBJ1-1
d_call: .
clone_size: .
cdr3_aa: CASSLDEGRNTEAFF
cdr3_nt: TGCGCCAGCAGCTTGGATGAAGGGAGGAACACTGAAGCTTTCTTT

v_call: TRBV5-1
j_call: TRBJ2-3
d_call: TRBD2
clone_size: .
cdr3_aa: CASRPRGSGIRDTQYF
cdr3_nt: TGCGCCAGCAGGCCCAGGGGTAGCGGGATAAGAGATACGCAGTATTTT

v_call: TRBV19
j_call: TRBJ2-2
d_call: TRBD2
clone_size: .
cdr3_aa: CASSWGGRSTGELFF
cdr3_nt: TGTGCCAGTAGTTGGGGGGGTAGGTCCACCGGGGAGCTGTTTTTT

v_call: TRBV27
j_call: TRBJ2-3
d_call: TRBD1
clone_size: .
cdr3_aa: CASKQGGRTDTQYF
cdr3_nt: TGTGCCAGCAAACAGGGGGGCCGCACAGATACGCAGTATTTT

v_call: TRBV7-2
j_call: TRBJ2-5
d_call: .
clone_size: .
cdr3_aa: CASSLSYQETQYF
cdr3_nt: TGTGCCAGCAGCCTTTCCTACCAAGAGACCCAGTACTTC

v_call: TRBV7-8
j_call: TRBJ1-3
d_call: TRBD1
clone_size: .
cdr3_aa: CASSTRDSHFSGNTIYF
cdr3_nt: TGTGCCAGCAGTACCCGGGACAGCCACTTCTCTGGAAACACCATATATTTT